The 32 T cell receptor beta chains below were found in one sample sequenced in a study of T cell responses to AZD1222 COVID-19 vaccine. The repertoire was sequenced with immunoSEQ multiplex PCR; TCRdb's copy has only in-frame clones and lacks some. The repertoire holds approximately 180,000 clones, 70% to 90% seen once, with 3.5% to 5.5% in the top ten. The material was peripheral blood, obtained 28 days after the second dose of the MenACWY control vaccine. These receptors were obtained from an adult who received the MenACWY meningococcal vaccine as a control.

This CDR3 reads CASSYSWGNTGELFF. CDR3 DNA: TGTGCCAGCAGTTACTCGTGGGGGAACACCGGGGAGCTGTTTTTT. This chain joins TRBV6-5 and TRBJ2-2; the D is unclear. The length of the CDR3 is 15 residues. V dropped 0 bases and J dropped 1 base, with 6 bases sitting between them. The germline V gene has CDR1 MNHEY and CDR2 SVGAGI.

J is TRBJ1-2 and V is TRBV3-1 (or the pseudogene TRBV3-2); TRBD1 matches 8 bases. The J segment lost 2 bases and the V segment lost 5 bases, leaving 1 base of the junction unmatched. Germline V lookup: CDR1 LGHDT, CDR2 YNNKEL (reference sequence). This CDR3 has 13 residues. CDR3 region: CASSYRGNYGYTF. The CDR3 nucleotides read TGTGCCAGCAGCTACAGGGGGAACTATGGCTACACCTTC.

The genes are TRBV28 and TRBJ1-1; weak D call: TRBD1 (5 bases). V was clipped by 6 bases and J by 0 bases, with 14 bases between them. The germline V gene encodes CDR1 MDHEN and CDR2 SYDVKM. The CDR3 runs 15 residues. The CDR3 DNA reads TGTGCCAGCAGGCGATTACAGGCGATGAACACTGAAGCTTTCTTT. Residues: CASRRLQAMNTEAFF.

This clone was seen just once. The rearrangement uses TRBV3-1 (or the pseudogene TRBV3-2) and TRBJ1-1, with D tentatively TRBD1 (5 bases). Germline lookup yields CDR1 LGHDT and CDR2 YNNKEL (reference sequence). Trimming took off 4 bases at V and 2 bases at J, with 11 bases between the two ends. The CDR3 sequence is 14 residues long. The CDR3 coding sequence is TGTGCCAGCAGCCGGCAGGGTGCAAACACTGAAGCTTTCTTT. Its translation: CASSRQGANTEAFF.

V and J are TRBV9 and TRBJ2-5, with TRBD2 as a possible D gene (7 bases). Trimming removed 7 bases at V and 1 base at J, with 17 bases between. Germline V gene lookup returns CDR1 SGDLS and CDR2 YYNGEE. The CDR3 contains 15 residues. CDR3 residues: CASGGDIRAQETQYF. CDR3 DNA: TGTGCCAGCGGGGGGGACATCCGGGCCCAAGAGACCCAGTACTTC.

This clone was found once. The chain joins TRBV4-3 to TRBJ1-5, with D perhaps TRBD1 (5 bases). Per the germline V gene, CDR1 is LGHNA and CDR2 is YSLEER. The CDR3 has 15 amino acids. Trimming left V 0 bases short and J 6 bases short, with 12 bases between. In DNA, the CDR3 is TGCGCCAGCAGCCAAGATCTGGGGGGGGGTCAGCCCCAGCATTTT. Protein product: CASSQDLGGGQPQHF.

Here the CDR3 DNA reads TGTGCCAGCTCGCCGGGGTTTATGAACACTGAAGCTTTCTTT. Its protein is CASSPGFMNTEAFF. The chain has TRBV18 and TRBJ1-1; D is unclear. V shed 6 bases and J shed 0 bases, with 11 bases lying between them. In germline, CDR1 is KGHSH, CDR2 LQKENI. The CDR3 has 14 amino acids.

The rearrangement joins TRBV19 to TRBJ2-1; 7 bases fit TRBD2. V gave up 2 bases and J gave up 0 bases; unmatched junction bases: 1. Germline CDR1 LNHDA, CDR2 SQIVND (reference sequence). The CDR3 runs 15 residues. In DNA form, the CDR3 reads TGTGCCAGTAGTATACAGCGGGACTCCTACAATGAGCAGTTCTTC. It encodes CASSIQRDSYNEQFF.

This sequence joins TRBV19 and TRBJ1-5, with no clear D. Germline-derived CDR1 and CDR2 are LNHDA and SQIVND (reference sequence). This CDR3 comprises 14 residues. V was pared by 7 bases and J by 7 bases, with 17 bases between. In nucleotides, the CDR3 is TGTGCCAGTAAGGGCTTAGATCTGGGCCAGCCCCAGCATTTT. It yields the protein CASKGLDLGQPQHF. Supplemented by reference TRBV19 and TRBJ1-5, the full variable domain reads DGGITQSPKYLFRKEGQNVTLSCEQNLNHDAMYWYRQDPGQGLRLIYYSQIVNDFQKGDIAEGYSVSREKKESFPLTVTSAQKNPTAFYLCASKGLDLGQPQHFGDGTRLSIL.

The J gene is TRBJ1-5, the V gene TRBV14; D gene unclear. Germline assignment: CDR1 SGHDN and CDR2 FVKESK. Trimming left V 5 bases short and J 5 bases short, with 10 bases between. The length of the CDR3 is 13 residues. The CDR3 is CASSGQLDQPQHF. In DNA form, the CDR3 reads TGTGCCAGCAGCGGGCAGTTGGATCAGCCCCAGCATTTT.

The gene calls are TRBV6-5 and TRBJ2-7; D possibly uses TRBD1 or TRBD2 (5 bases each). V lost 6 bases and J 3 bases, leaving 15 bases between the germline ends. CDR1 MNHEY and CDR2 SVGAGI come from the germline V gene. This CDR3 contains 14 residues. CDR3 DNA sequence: TGTGCCAGCAGCCGACATGGGGGAAACTACGAGCAGTACTTC. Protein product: CASSRHGGNYEQYF.

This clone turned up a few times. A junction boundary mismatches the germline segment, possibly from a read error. The DNA for the CDR3 is TGTGCCAGCAGCTCTTCATCCGGGACCTATTTT. Protein sequence: CASSSSSGTYF. This chain connects TRBV7-9 to TRBJ1-5; TRBD1 is a possible D gene (5 bases). The CDR3 consists of 11 residues. The germline V gene has CDR1 SEHNR and CDR2 FQNEAQ (reference sequence).

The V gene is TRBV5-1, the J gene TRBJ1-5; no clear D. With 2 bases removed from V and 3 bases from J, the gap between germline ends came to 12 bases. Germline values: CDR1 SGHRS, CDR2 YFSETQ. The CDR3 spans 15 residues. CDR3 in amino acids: CASSFSGQSNQPQHF. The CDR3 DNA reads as TGCGCCAGCAGCTTCTCCGGGCAGTCCAATCAGCCCCAGCATTTT.

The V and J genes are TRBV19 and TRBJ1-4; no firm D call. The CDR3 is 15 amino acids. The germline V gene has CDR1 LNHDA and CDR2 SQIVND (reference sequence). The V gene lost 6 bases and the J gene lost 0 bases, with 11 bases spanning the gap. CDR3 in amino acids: CASSFAPTTNEKLFF. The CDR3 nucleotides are TGTGCCAGTAGCTTTGCCCCTACAACTAATGAAAAACTGTTTTTT.

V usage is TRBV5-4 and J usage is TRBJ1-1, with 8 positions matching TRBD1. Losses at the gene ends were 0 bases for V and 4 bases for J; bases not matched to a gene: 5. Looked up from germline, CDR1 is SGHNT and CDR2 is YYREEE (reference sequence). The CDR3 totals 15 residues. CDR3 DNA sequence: TGTGCCAGCAGCTTGGGTCAGGGGGCCGGCACTGAAGCTTTCTTT. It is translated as CASSLGQGAGTEAFF.

The CDR3 nucleotides are TGTGCCAGCACCCCAGGGGGGGATAGAGGAGCTTTCTTT. It yields the protein CASTPGGDRGAFF. The chain recombines TRBV25-1 with TRBJ1-1; 7 bases agree with TRBD1. Germline CDR1 MGHDK, CDR2 SYGVNS. With 7 bases clipped from V and 10 bases from J, the junction kept 12 bases outside the gene matches. This CDR3 contains 13 residues.

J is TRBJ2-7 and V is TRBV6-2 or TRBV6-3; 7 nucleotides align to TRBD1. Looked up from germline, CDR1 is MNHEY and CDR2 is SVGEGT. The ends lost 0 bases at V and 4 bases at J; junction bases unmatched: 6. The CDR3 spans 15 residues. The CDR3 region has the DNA TGTGCCAGCAGTTACTCCGGGACAGCAGATTACGAGCAGTACTTC. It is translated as CASSYSGTADYEQYF.

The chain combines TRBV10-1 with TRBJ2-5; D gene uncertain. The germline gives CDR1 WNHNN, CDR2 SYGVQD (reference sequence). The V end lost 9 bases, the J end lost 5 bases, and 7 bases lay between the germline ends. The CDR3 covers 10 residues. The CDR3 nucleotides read TGCGCCAGACTCCAGGAGACCCAGTACTTC. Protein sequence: CARLQETQYF.

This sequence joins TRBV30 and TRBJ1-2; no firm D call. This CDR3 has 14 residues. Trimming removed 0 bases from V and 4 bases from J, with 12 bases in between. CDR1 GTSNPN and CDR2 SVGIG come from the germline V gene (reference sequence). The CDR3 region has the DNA TGTGCCTGGAGTGTAAGAAGGTATGGCTATGGCTACACCTTC. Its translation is CAWSVRRYGYGYTF.

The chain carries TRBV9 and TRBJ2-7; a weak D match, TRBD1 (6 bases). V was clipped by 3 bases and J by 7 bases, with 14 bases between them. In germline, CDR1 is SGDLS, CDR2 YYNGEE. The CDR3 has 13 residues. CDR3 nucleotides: TGTGCCAGCAGCGGCTGGATAGGGGGTGAGCAGTACTTC. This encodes CASSGWIGGEQYF.

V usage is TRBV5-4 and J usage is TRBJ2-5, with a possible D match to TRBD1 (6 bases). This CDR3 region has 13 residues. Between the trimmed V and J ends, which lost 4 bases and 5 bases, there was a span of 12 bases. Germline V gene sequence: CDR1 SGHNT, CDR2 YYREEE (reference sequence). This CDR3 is CASSPGQRETQYF. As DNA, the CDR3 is TGTGCCAGCAGCCCAGGACAGAGGGAGACCCAGTACTTC. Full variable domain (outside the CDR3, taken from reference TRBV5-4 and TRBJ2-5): ETGVTQSPTHLIKTRGQQVTLRCSSQSGHNTVSWYQQALGQGPQFIFQYYREEENGRGNFPPRFSGLQFPNYSSELNVNALELDDSALYLCASSPGQRETQYFGPGTRLLVL.

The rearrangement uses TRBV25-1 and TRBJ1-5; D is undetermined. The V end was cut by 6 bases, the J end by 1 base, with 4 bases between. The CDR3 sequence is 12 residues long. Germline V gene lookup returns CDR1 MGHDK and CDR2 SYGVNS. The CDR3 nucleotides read TGTGCCAGCAGGTACAGCAATCAGCCCCAGCATTTT. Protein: CASRYSNQPQHF.

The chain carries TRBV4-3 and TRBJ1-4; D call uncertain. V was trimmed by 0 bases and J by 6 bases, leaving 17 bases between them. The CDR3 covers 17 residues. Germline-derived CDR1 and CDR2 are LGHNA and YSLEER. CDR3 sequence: CASSQDLGSGLYEKLFF. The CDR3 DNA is TGCGCCAGCAGCCAAGATCTCGGGTCAGGATTGTATGAAAAACTGTTTTTT.

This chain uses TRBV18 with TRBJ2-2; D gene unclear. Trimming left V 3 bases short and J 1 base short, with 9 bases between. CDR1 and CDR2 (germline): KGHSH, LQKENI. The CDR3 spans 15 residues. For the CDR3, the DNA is TGTGCCAGCTCACCCGCACAAGTGAACACCGGGGAGCTGTTTTTT. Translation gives CASSPAQVNTGELFF.

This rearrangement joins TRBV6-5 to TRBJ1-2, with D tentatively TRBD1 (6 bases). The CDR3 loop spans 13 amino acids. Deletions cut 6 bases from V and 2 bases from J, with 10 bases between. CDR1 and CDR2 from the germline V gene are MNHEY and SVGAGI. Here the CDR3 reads CASSRGGNYGYTF. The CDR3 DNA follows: TGTGCCAGCAGCCGAGGGGGGAACTATGGCTACACCTTC.

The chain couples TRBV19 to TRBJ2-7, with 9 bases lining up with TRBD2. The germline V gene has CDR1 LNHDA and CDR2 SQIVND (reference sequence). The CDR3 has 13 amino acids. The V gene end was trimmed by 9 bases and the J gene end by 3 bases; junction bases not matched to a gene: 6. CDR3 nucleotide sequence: TGTGCCAGCGGACTAGCGCTCAACTACGAGCAGTACTTC. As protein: CASGLALNYEQYF.

Here the CDR3 reads CASSIEAGLSSYNEQFF. The CDR3 nucleotides read TGTGCCAGTAGTATAGAAGCGGGACTAAGCTCCTACAATGAGCAGTTCTTC. The chain carries TRBV19 and TRBJ2-1, with 7 bases matching TRBD2. Germline V gives CDR1 LNHDA, CDR2 SQIVND (reference sequence). The CDR3 runs 17 residues. V dropped 0 bases and J dropped 0; count of bases not matched to a gene: 5.

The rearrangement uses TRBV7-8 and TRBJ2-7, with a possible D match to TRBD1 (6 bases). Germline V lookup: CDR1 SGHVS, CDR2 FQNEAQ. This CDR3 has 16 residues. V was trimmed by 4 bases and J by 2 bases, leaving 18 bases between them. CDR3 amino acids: CASSSIQGLLTYEQYF. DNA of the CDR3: TGTGCCAGCAGCTCTATCCAGGGGCTTCTAACCTACGAGCAGTACTTC.

The CDR3: CASRRGTAREPQHF. In nucleotides, the CDR3 is TGTGCCAGCAGGCGTGGGACCGCCCGCGAGCCCCAGCATTTT. The V gene is TRBV7-3, the J gene TRBJ1-5, with D maybe TRBD1 (5 bases). The CDR3 consists of 14 residues. V was shortened by 6 bases and J by 8 bases, with 17 bases between the two germline ends. Germline-derived CDR1 and CDR2 are SGHTA and FQGTGA. Drawing the rest from reference TRBV7-3 and TRBJ1-5, the complete variable domain is GAGVSQTPSNKVTEKGKYVELRCDPISGHTALYWYRQSLGQGPEFLIYFQGTGAADDSGLPNDRFFAVRPEGSVSTLKIQRTERGDSAVYLCASRRGTAREPQHFGDGTRLSIL.

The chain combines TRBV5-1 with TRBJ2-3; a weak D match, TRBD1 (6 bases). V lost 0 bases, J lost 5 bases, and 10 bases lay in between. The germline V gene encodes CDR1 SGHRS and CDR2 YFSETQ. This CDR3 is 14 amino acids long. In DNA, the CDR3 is TGCGCCAGCAGCTTGGCGTCAGGGGTAGATACGCAGTATTTT. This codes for CASSLASGVDTQYF.

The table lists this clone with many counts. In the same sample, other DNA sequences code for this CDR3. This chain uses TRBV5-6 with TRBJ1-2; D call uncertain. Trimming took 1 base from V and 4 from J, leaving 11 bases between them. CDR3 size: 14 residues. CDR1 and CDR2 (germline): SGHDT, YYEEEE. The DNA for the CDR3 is TGTGCCAGCAGCTTGTTCGGCAGGCTCTATGGCTACACCTTC. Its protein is CASSLFGRLYGYTF.

The CDR3 here is CASSAAWNIQYF. The CDR3 DNA follows: TGTGCCAGCAGTGCAGCATGGAACATTCAGTACTTC. The chain joins TRBV2 to TRBJ2-4; D uncertain. This CDR3 has 12 amino acids. Trimming stripped 4 bases from V and 7 bases from J, with 8 bases between. Germline V gene lookup returns CDR1 SNHLY and CDR2 FYNNEI.